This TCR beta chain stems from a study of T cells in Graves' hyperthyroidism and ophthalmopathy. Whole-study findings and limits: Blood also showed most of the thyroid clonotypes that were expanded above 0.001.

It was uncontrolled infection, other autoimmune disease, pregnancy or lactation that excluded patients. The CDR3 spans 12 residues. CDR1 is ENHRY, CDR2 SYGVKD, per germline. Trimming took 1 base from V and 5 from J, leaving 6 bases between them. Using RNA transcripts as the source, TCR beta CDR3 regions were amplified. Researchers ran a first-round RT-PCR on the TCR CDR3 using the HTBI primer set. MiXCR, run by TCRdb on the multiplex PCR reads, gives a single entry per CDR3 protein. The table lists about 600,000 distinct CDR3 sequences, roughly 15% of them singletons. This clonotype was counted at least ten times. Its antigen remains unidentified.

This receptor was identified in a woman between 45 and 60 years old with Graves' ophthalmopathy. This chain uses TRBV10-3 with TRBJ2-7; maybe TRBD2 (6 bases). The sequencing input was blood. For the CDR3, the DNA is TGTGCCATCAGTGAGTGGGAGGACGAGCAGTACTTC. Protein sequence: CAISEWEDEQYF.